Following are 3 T cell receptor beta chains from one sample sequenced in a study of human CD8 memory T cell subsets. The term TPEX covered CCR7+ PD-1+ TIGIT+ early memory CD8+ T cells that had exhausted-like traits. Production of TCR beta libraries used UMI-labeled 5' RACE as the method. Following a re-call of the 5' RACE reads, TCRdb has one entry per CDR3 protein and lacks DNA. In total, the table holds several thousand distinct CDR3 sequences. Sequencing used CD8+ T cells from PBMCs. The receptors originated from a human donor in good health.

The gene calls are TRBV7-6 and TRBJ2-7; the TCRdb D gene call, TRBD2, has no DNA to confirm it. The CDR3 contains 15 residues. Germline CDR1 SGHVS, CDR2 FNYEAQ. CDR3 sequence reads: CASICQLALPGEQYF.

This clonotype is medium-sized by frequency. The chain combines TRBV7-6 with TRBJ1-5. The CDR3 runs to 14 residues. The germline V gene has CDR1 SGHVS and CDR2 FNYEAQ. CDR3 residues: CASSLFGEDKPQHF.

The CDR3 here is CASSLVGQGSYEQYF. The chain has TRBV7-9 and TRBJ2-7. From germline, CDR1 is SEHNR and CDR2 FQNEAQ (reference sequence). The CDR3 totals 15 residues. Full variable domain (remainder filled in from reference TRBV7-9 and TRBJ2-7): DTGVSQNPRHKITKRGQNVTFRCDPISEHNRLYWYRQTLGQGPEFLTYFQNEAQLEKSRLLSDRFSAERPKGSFSTLEIQRTEQGDSAMYLCASSLVGQGSYEQYFGPGTRLTVT.